Below are 8 T cell receptor beta chains sequenced from a single sample in a study of cytomegalovirus exposure and HLA in healthy donors. The PCR ran on 60 Vbeta and 13 Jbeta primers. Generated by immunoSEQ multiplex PCR, the TCRdb table keeps only in-frame clones and is missing some. The sample has 190,000 or so clones, 75% to 85% seen once. The source material was PBMCs. Every receptor here comes from a boy under 18 in good health and CMV-seronegative.

This clone has just a few counts. The chain links TRBV19 to TRBJ1-3; D is perhaps TRBD1 (6 bases). Germline V lookup: CDR1 LNHDA, CDR2 SQIVND (reference sequence). CDR3 length equals 16 residues. V was clipped by 5 bases and J by 0 bases, with 14 bases between them. CDR3 loop: CASSGPGQPSGNTIYF. As DNA, the CDR3 is TGTGCCAGTAGTGGGCCGGGACAACCCTCTGGAAACACCATATATTTT.

The rearrangement links TRBV6-1 to TRBJ2-2, with 12 bases that match TRBD2. The CDR3 runs 16 residues. From germline, CDR1 is MNHNS and CDR2 SASEGT. With V trimmed by 2 bases and J by 6 bases, 4 bases remained unmatched. The CDR3 coding sequence is TGTGCCAGCAGTGAACTAGCGGGGGGGCCGGCCGGGGAGCTGTTTTTT. It specifies CASSELAGGPAGELFF.

Of note for this clone: The junction departs from the called germline gene at one end, perhaps through a read error. The rearrangement joins TRBV7-9 to TRBJ1-2; possible D gene TRBD1, 5 bases. CDR3 length: 17 residues. CDR1 SEHNR and CDR2 FQNEAQ come from the germline V gene (reference sequence). The CDR3 sequence is CSSSPSRSGHSNYGYTF. The CDR3 region has the DNA TGTTCCAGCAGCCCTTCCCGCTCAGGACATTCTAACTATGGCTACACCTTC.

This chain links TRBV7-2 with TRBJ2-6; D not resolved. This CDR3 has 16 residues. With 3 bases removed from V and 0 bases from J, the gap between germline ends came to 9 bases. Germline-derived CDR1 and CDR2 are SGHTA and FQGNSA. The CDR3 DNA is TGTGCCAGCAGCTTTTATGTCGTCTCTGGGGCCAACGTCCTGACTTTC. Protein product: CASSFYVVSGANVLTF.

The chain carries TRBV19 and TRBJ2-2; TRBD2 might be the D (5 bases). The CDR3 is 15 amino acids. Between the trimmed V and J ends, which lost 3 bases and 3 bases, there was a span of 11 bases. From germline, CDR1 is LNHDA and CDR2 SQIVND (reference sequence). In DNA form, the CDR3 reads TGTGCCAGTAGTATCGAGACTACCTACACCGGGGAGCTGTTTTTT. Translating gives CASSIETTYTGELFF.

The chain has TRBV9 and TRBJ2-2, with 9 bases identical to TRBD2. V lost 4 bases, J lost 1 base, and 5 bases stayed unmatched. CDR1 is SGDLS, CDR2 YYNGEE, per germline. The CDR3 is 16 residues long. The CDR3 loop is CASSTRLAVNTGELFF. In DNA form, the CDR3 reads TGTGCCAGCAGCACCCGACTAGCGGTGAACACCGGGGAGCTGTTTTTT.

In the case of this clone: The identical CDR3 is also encoded by other nucleotide sequences in the sample. V gene TRBV19 combines with J gene TRBJ1-1; the match to TRBD1 covers 8 bases. CDR1 is LNHDA and CDR2 is SQIVND in the germline V gene (reference sequence). Unmatched junction bases numbered 5, after V lost 5 bases and J lost 0 bases. The CDR3 sequence is 15 residues long. The CDR3 nucleotides read TGTGCCAGTAGTCCGCGACAGGGGATGAACACTGAAGCTTTCTTT. It yields the protein CASSPRQGMNTEAFF.

The chain is built from TRBV29-1 and TRBJ2-7; 8 nucleotides line up with TRBD2. Germline V gives CDR1 SQVTM, CDR2 ANQGSEA. V lost 3 bases and J lost 4; bases outside the gene matches: 8. The CDR3 loop spans 14 amino acids. For the CDR3, the DNA is TGCAGCGTTGATGCCGAGGCTAGCGGGTACGAGCAGTACTTC. It translates to CSVDAEASGYEQYF.